The source of this T cell receptor (beta chain) is a study of shared clonotypes between healthy human individuals. Study outcomes and limitations: The study generally estimated greater richness for naive than memory subsets.

The germline gives CDR1 SQVTM, CDR2 ANQGSEA. The ends were cut back, 4 bases at V and 6 bases at J, with 11 bases in the middle. The CDR3 is 12 amino acids. Using immunoSEQ multiplex PCR, the repertoire was profiled, and TCRdb retains in-frame clones only, with some absent. The sample includes 550,000 to 850,000 clones, 74% of them seen just once. This clone was detected many times. The antigen remains unidentified. The CD4+ fraction was divided into a CD45RA+ naive subset and a CD45RA-negative memory subset. Sequences were obtained from memory CD4+ T cells sorted from blood. The subset here: CD45RA-negative fraction. The V call is TRBV29-1, the J call TRBJ2-3; D may match TRBD1 or TRBD2 (5 bases each). This clonotype was obtained from a woman under 40 in good health. The CDR3 DNA reads TGCAGCGTTGGAGGGGAATCGGATACGCAGTATTTT. Translation gives CSVGGESDTQYF.